The 21 T cell receptor beta chains below were found in one sample sequenced in a study of response to subunit inactivated influenza vaccine (dated by TCRdb to the late 2010s). Libraries were prepared through RT-PCR. Sequencing took place on an Illumina HiSeq 2500. TCRdb's own reprocessing of the public reads used fastp at Q25 and MiXCR and kept productive beta chains. Records with the same CDR3 protein are collapsed into one entry carrying the most frequent genes and DNA. This sample lists hundreds of thousands of distinct CDR3 sequences; approximately 15% were detected once. Less than 9% of the sample comes from the top ten. This specimen was PBMCs from blood, taken 14 days before vaccination. Receptors originate from a man between 45 and 60 years old who received an inactivated influenza vaccine. Donor details come from another sample of the same person, matched by shared clones.

This clonotype was seen more than once but under ten times. The rearrangement links TRBV12-3 or TRBV12-4 to TRBJ1-1; no reliable D call. V lost 4 bases and J lost 0, with 9 bases in between. This CDR3 region has 14 residues. CDR3 nucleotide sequence: TGTGCCAGCAGTTGGGCTGGCCTGAACACTGAAGCTTTCTTT. Translating it yields CASSWAGLNTEAFF.

CDR3: CASSPPGLAATDTQYF. The CDR3 DNA reads TGTGCCAGCTCACCACCGGGACTAGCGGCTACAGATACGCAGTATTTT. The chain employs TRBV18 and TRBJ2-3, with TRBD2 matching 11 bases. This CDR3 region has 16 residues. Germline-derived CDR1 and CDR2 are KGHSH and LQKENI. V shed 0 bases and J 3 bases; nucleotides not matched to a gene: 2. Full variable domain (outside the CDR3, taken from reference TRBV18 and TRBJ2-3): NAGVMQNPRHLVRRRGQEARLRCSPMKGHSHVYWYRQLPEEGLKFMVYLQKENIIDESGMPKERFSAEFPKEGPSILRIQQVVRGDSAAYFCASSPPGLAATDTQYFGPGTRLTVL.

This chain uses TRBV9 with TRBJ1-1; the D is unclear. The CDR3 spans 12 residues. V shed 7 bases and J shed 1 base, with 8 bases lying between them. The germline CDR1 and CDR2 sequences are SGDLS and YYNGEE. DNA of the CDR3: TGTGCCAGCCAGTCTGAGAACACTGAAGCTTTCTTT. Protein: CASQSENTEAFF.

The chain carries TRBV11-2 and TRBJ2-2; the D is unclear. This CDR3 region has 14 residues. Germline V gives CDR1 SGHAT, CDR2 FQNNGV. V lost 2 bases and J lost 0, with 4 bases in between. The CDR3 spells CASSLIANTGELFF. The CDR3 DNA follows: TGTGCCAGCAGCTTAATAGCGAACACCGGGGAGCTGTTTTTT.

The chain recombines TRBV6-1 with TRBJ2-5, with a weak D call TRBD1 (7 bases). This CDR3 is built from 13 residues. The germline CDR1 and CDR2 sequences are MNHNS and SASEGT. The V gene lost 6 bases and the J gene lost 5 bases, with 13 bases spanning the gap. In nucleotides, the CDR3 is TGTGCCAGCAGACAGACAGGGAGGGAGACCCAGTACTTC. Translated: CASRQTGRETQYF.

This clonotype appeared many times. This chain joins TRBV5-1 and TRBJ2-1, with 13 bases that match TRBD2. CDR3 length equals 16 residues. The V segment lost 0 bases and the J segment 8 bases; nucleotides outside the gene matches: 5. CDR1 and CDR2 from the germline V gene are SGHRS and YFSETQ. The CDR3 nucleotides are TGCGCCAGCAGCTTGGAACGGACTAGCGGGGGAGATGAGCAGTTCTTC. The encoded protein is CASSLERTSGGDEQFF.

This chain uses TRBV13 with TRBJ2-1, with D possibly being TRBD2 (5 bases). V gave up 5 bases and J gave up 5 bases, with 16 bases separating them. This CDR3 has 15 amino acids. In germline, CDR1 is PRHDT, CDR2 FYEKMQ (reference sequence). As DNA, the CDR3 is TGTGCCAGCAGCGCACTAGTTCTTCCCCACAATGAGCAGTTCTTC. Translation gives CASSALVLPHNEQFF. The full variable domain, completed using reference TRBV13 and TRBJ2-1, is AAGVIQSPRHLIKEKRETATLKCYPIPRHDTVYWYQQGPGQDPQFLISFYEKMQSDKGSIPDRFSAQQFSDYHSELNMSSLELGDSALYFCASSALVLPHNEQFFGPGTRLTVL.

The chain is built from TRBV12-3 or TRBV12-4 and TRBJ2-2; D perhaps matches TRBD2 (5 bases). V was pared by 8 bases and J by 5 bases, with 18 bases between. CDR3 length equals 15 residues. CDR3 amino acids: CASGPTPRTTGELFF. CDR3 nucleotide sequence: TGTGCCAGCGGTCCCACCCCCAGGACTACCGGGGAGCTGTTTTTT.

Ten or more counts support this clonotype. This chain connects TRBV12-3 or TRBV12-4 to TRBJ1-6; 8 positions match TRBD1. CDR3 length: 15 amino acids. The J segment lost 7 bases and the V segment lost 5 bases, leaving 7 bases of the junction unmatched. This CDR3 is CASSTSRQGNSPLHF. CDR3 bases: TGTGCCAGCAGTACAAGCAGACAGGGGAATTCACCCCTCCACTTT.

This clonotype was counted only a few times. The chain uses TRBV20-1 and TRBJ1-2; D uncertain. The CDR3 is 15 residues long. Germline V gene data show CDR1 as DFQATT and CDR2 as SNEGSKA (reference sequence). V was cut by 6 bases and J by 2 bases, with 19 bases left in between. The CDR3: CSAPRRRTINYGYTF. Written as DNA, the CDR3 is TGCAGTGCCCCTCGTCGGAGGACTATCAACTATGGCTACACCTTC.

This clonotype was observed a handful of times. The chain joins TRBV20-1 to TRBJ2-1, with a weak D call TRBD2 (6 bases). V lost 0 bases and J lost 8, with 23 bases in between. CDR1 and CDR2 (germline): DFQATT, SNEGSKA (reference sequence). CDR3 length: 17 amino acids. The CDR3 spells CSARDRRRGLSLYEQFF. In DNA, the CDR3 is TGCAGTGCTAGAGATCGGCGGCGGGGACTCAGTCTCTATGAGCAGTTCTTC.

The V gene is TRBV5-1, the J gene TRBJ1-1; D uncertain. The germline gives CDR1 SGHRS, CDR2 YFSETQ. This CDR3 contains 15 residues. V was clipped by 1 base and J by 0 bases, with 10 bases between them. In nucleotides, the CDR3 is TGCGCCAGCAGCTTGCCGGGAGACATGAACACTGAAGCTTTCTTT. Translated, it gives CASSLPGDMNTEAFF.

CDR3 residues: CSVEARGGNYEQYF. CDR3 DNA: TGCAGCGTTGAAGCCCGAGGCGGGAACTACGAGCAGTACTTC. The chain carries TRBV29-1 and TRBJ2-7, with D perhaps matching TRBD2 (6 bases). From germline, CDR1 is SQVTM and CDR2 ANQGSEA. CDR3 length: 14 residues. V was shortened by 1 base and J by 3 bases, with 13 bases between the two germline ends.

This clonotype showed up many times. The chain employs TRBV15 and TRBJ2-2, with TRBD1 matching 7 bases. Trimming at V came to 5 bases and at J to 0 bases, leaving 9 bases not matched to a gene. Germline V gene sequence: CDR1 LNHNV, CDR2 YYDKDF (reference sequence). This CDR3 has 17 residues. CDR3 coding DNA: TGTGCCACCAGCTGGGAAACCGGGACAGCGAACACCGGGGAGCTGTTTTTT. It specifies CATSWETGTANTGELFF.

The CDR3 loop is CASTPRGGQINSPLHF. CDR3 coding DNA: TGTGCCAGCACCCCCAGGGGGGGACAGATTAATTCACCCCTCCACTTT. The rearrangement joins TRBV6-1 to TRBJ1-6; 7 nucleotides agree with TRBD1. The CDR3 is 16 residues long. Germline V gene data show CDR1 as MNHNS and CDR2 as SASEGT. V dropped 7 bases and J dropped 6; count of bases not matched to a gene: 12.

This rearrangement joins TRBV5-4 to TRBJ2-7, with 10 bases aligning to TRBD1. The CDR3 contains 15 residues. Losses at the gene ends were 4 bases for V and 4 bases for J; bases not matched to a gene: 8. Germline assignment: CDR1 SGHNT and CDR2 YYREEE (reference sequence). The CDR3 reads CASSRDRGRGYEQYF. DNA for the CDR3: TGTGCCAGCAGCCGGGACAGGGGAAGGGGGTACGAGCAGTACTTC.

This chain links TRBV29-1 with TRBJ2-7, with 7 bases identical to TRBD2. Germline CDR1 SQVTM, CDR2 ANQGSEA. The CDR3 length is 12 residues. V trimming: 7 bases; J trimming: 0 bases; junction bases outside the gene matches: 3. CDR3 protein: CSGGGSSYEQYF. DNA of the CDR3: TGCAGCGGGGGCGGGAGCTCCTACGAGCAGTACTTC.

The chain employs TRBV6-2 or TRBV6-3 and TRBJ2-3; 13 positions match TRBD2. Germline CDR1 MNHEY, CDR2 SVGEGT. V lost 6 bases, J lost 3 bases, and 9 bases stayed unmatched. CDR3 length equals 17 residues. The CDR3 sequence is CASSNKGLAGETDTQYF. CDR3 DNA sequence: TGTGCCAGCAGCAACAAAGGACTAGCGGGGGAAACAGATACGCAGTATTTT.

This clonotype came up many times. The chain has TRBV6-2 or TRBV6-3 and TRBJ2-1; TRBD2 might be the D (5 bases). The CDR3 has 16 amino acids. In germline, CDR1 is MNHEY, CDR2 SVGEGT. The V end lost 7 bases, the J end lost 0 bases, and 16 bases lay between the germline ends. In DNA form, the CDR3 reads TGTGCCAGCAAAACCGGACTGGAGAGCTCCTACAATGAGCAGTTCTTC. Its protein is CASKTGLESSYNEQFF.

This clonotype came up many times. The CDR3: CASSLDPKNIQYF. The CDR3 DNA follows: TGTGCCAGCAGCTTAGACCCGAAAAACATTCAGTACTTC. The J gene is TRBJ2-4, the V gene TRBV7-2; D unclear. The CDR3 covers 13 residues. From germline, CDR1 is SGHTA and CDR2 FQGNSA. Trimming took 1 base from V and 4 from J, leaving 5 bases between them. The whole variable domain, filled in from reference TRBV7-2 and TRBJ2-4, reads GAGVSQSPSNKVTEKGKDVELRCDPISGHTALYWYRQSLGQGLEFLIYFQGNSAPDKSGLPSDRFSAERTGGSVSTLTIQRTQQEDSAVYLCASSLDPKNIQYFGAGTRLSVL.

The rearrangement links TRBV6-1 to TRBJ1-4; 8 bases align to TRBD1. The V segment lost 6 bases and the J segment 5 bases; nucleotides outside the gene matches: 8. CDR3 length equals 15 residues. Germline V gene sequence: CDR1 MNHNS, CDR2 SASEGT. CDR3 sequence reads: CASSPARGPNEKLFF. The CDR3 region has the DNA TGTGCCAGCAGCCCCGCCAGGGGGCCGAATGAAAAACTGTTTTTT.